Listed here are 11 T cell receptor beta chains from one sample, sequenced in a study of blood T cell repertoires in COVID-19. Repertoires were generated with immunoSEQ multiplex PCR, while TCRdb's copy carries only in-frame clones and drops some. The table has about 400,000 clones, roughly 88% seen once. The sequenced sample consisted of PBMCs or T cells enriched from blood (not recorded which). The receptors were gathered from a woman younger than 45 with acute COVID-19.

V is TRBV9 and J is TRBJ2-7; D not certain. The CDR3 covers 13 residues. V was pared by 2 bases and J by 0 bases, with 6 bases between. Looked up from germline, CDR1 is SGDLS and CDR2 is YYNGEE. CDR3 in amino acids: CASSVHSSYEQYF. Here the CDR3 DNA reads TGTGCCAGCAGCGTTCACAGCTCCTACGAGCAGTACTTC.

This chain links TRBV27 with TRBJ1-2; maybe TRBD1 (6 bases). In germline, CDR1 is MNHEY, CDR2 SMNVEV (reference sequence). This CDR3 comprises 16 residues. Trimming stripped 5 bases from V and 4 bases from J, with 20 bases between. The CDR3 sequence is CASSPDSTGLGYGYTF. The CDR3 region has the DNA TGTGCCAGCAGTCCGGATAGTACAGGGTTGGGCTATGGCTACACCTTC.

The chain couples TRBV11-1 to TRBJ1-4, with D unresolved. CDR1 is SGHAT and CDR2 is FQDESV in the germline V gene (reference sequence). V was cut by 2 bases and J by 3 bases, with 10 bases left in between. The CDR3 has 15 amino acids. Here the CDR3 reads CASSLSRQANEKLFF. In nucleotides, the CDR3 is TGTGCCAGCAGCTTATCCCGGCAGGCTAATGAAAAACTGTTTTTT.

The chain carries TRBV5-6 and TRBJ2-1; D gene ambiguous. CDR1 is SGHDT and CDR2 is YYEEEE in the germline V gene. The ends were cut back, 4 bases at V and 4 bases at J, with 15 bases in the middle. CDR3 size: 15 residues. Here the CDR3 DNA reads TGTGCCAGCAGCCCACCACCCGTCGGGTACAATGAGCAGTTCTTC. Translation: CASSPPPVGYNEQFF.

The chain recombines TRBV18 with TRBJ1-2; TRBD1 matches at 7 bases. The germline V gene has CDR1 KGHSH and CDR2 LQKENI. This CDR3 comprises 12 residues. The junction had 2 bases not matched to a gene; V was cut back by 6 bases and J by 4 bases. CDR3 sequence: CASSGTAYGYTF. CDR3 bases: TGTGCCAGCTCCGGGACAGCCTATGGCTACACCTTC.

The V call is TRBV6-4, the J call TRBJ1-2, with TRBD1 matching 11 bases. V trimming: 3 bases; J trimming: 7 bases; junction bases outside the gene matches: 7. The CDR3 has 15 amino acids. CDR1 and CDR2 from the germline V gene are MRHNA and SNTAGT. CDR3 in amino acids: CASSERTGGAGGYTF. In nucleotides, the CDR3 is TGTGCCAGCAGTGAAAGGACAGGGGGCGCGGGTGGCTACACCTTC.

The chain carries TRBV7-2 and TRBJ1-1; 8 bases agree with TRBD1. The CDR3 spans 13 residues. The V gene end was trimmed by 4 bases and the J gene end by 8 bases; junction bases not matched to a gene: 6. Germline V gene lookup returns CDR1 SGHTA and CDR2 FQGNSA. This CDR3 is CASSYSGGAEAFF. In DNA form, the CDR3 reads TGTGCCAGCAGCTACTCAGGGGGCGCGGAAGCTTTCTTT.

V usage is TRBV2 and J usage is TRBJ1-1; D is uncertain. The ends were cut back, 3 bases at V and 4 bases at J, with 9 bases in the middle. The CDR3 length is 13 residues. The V gene's germline CDR1 is SNHLY and CDR2 FYNNEI. The CDR3 is CASSERASTEAFF. The CDR3 DNA follows: TGTGCCAGCAGTGAGCGCGCGAGCACTGAAGCTTTCTTT.

V usage is TRBV13 and J usage is TRBJ1-2, with D possibly being TRBD1 (6 bases). Trimming cost V 1 base and J 3 bases, with 9 bases left between them. The CDR3 length is 14 residues. Germline-derived CDR1 and CDR2 are PRHDT and FYEKMQ (reference sequence). CDR3 amino acids: CASSLVQGHYGYTF. CDR3 nucleotides: TGTGCCAGCAGCTTAGTACAGGGACACTATGGCTACACCTTC.

CDR3 in DNA: TGTGCTAGTGGTTTGGGACTAGCGGGAGAGTTCTTC. It translates to CASGLGLAGEFF. The chain joins TRBV12-5 to TRBJ2-1; 12 bases align to TRBD2. The CDR3 extends over 12 amino acids. CDR1 and CDR2 from the germline V gene are LGHNT and FRNRAP. With V trimmed by 1 base and J by 14 bases, 0 bases remained unmatched.

The chain is built from TRBV12-3 or TRBV12-4 and TRBJ2-1; a weak D match, TRBD1 (6 bases). With 5 bases removed from V and 6 bases from J, the gap between germline ends came to 11 bases. CDR3 length: 13 residues. The CDR3 nucleotides are TGTGCCAGCAGTACCGGGACATCCAATGAGCAGTTCTTC. Translating it yields CASSTGTSNEQFF.